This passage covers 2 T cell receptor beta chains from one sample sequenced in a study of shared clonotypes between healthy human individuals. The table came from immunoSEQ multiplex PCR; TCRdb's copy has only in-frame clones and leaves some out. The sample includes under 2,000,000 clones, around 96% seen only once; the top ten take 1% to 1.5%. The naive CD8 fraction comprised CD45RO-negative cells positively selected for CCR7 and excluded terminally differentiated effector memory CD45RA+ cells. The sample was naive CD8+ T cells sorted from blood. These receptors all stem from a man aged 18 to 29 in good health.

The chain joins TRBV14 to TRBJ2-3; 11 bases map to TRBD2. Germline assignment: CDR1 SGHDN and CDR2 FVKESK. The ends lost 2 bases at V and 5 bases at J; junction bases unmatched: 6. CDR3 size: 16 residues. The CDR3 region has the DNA TGTGCCAGCAGCCAACTAGCGGGGGGCCGGGGAGATACGCAGTATTTT. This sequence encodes CASSQLAGGRGDTQYF.

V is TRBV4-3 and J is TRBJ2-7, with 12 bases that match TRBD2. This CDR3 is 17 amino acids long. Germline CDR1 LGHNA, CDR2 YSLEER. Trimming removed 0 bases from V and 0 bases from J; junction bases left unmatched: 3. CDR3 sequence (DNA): TGCGCCAGCAGCCAAGACGGGGGACTAGCGGGCTCCTACGAGCAGTACTTC. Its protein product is CASSQDGGLAGSYEQYF.